Sequencing of this TCR beta chain was carried out in a study of T cells in Graves' hyperthyroidism and ophthalmopathy. For the study at large: Peripheral blood sampling occurred at initial diagnosis, before any treatment.

Regarding the study as a whole: Blood also contained most expanded thyroid clonotypes above 0.001.

The V end was cut by 4 bases, the J end by 1 base, with 11 bases between. This CDR3 contains 15 residues. Germline CDR1 is SGHRS and CDR2 is YFSETQ. Amplification of TCR beta CDR3 regions was performed using RNA transcripts as template. In the first-round RT-PCR of the TCR CDR3, the HTBI primer set was used. TCRdb called the multiplex PCR reads again in MiXCR, with one record for every CDR3 protein. The sample has 620,000 or so distinct CDR3 sequences; roughly 15% are singletons. This clonotype occurred many times. Its target is not known. The rearrangement links TRBV5-1 to TRBJ2-2; a weak D match, TRBD1 (6 bases). The sequenced sample was blood. The receptor comes from a woman aged 45-60 years with Graves' ophthalmopathy. CDR3 region: CASSKGTQNTGELFF. The CDR3 DNA reads TGCGCCAGCAGCAAGGGGACACAGAACACCGGGGAGCTGTTTTTT. The full variable domain, its missing parts supplied by reference TRBV5-1 and TRBJ2-2, is KAGVTQTPRYLIKTRGQQVTLSCSPISGHRSVSWYQQTPGQGLQFLFEYFSETQRNKGNFPGRFSGRQFSNSRSEMNVSTLELGDSALYLCASSKGTQNTGELFFGEGSRLTVL.